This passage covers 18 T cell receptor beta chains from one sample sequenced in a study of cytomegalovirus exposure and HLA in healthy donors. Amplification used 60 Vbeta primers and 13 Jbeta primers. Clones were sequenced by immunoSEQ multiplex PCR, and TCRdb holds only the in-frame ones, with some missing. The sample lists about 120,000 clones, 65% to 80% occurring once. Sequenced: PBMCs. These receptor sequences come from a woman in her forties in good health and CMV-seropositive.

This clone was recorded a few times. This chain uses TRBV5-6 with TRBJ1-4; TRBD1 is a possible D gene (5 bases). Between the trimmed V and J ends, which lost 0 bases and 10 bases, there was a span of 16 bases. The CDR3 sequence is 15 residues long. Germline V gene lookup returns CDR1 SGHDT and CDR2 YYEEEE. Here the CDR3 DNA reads TGTGCCAGCAGCTTGGGACAGACTAGGGGTGGAAAACTGTTTTTT. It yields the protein CASSLGQTRGGKLFF.

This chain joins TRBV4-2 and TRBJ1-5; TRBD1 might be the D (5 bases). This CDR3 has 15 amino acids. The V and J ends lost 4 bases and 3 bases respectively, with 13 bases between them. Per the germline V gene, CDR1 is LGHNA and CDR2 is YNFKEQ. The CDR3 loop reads CASSPPGQTNQPQHF. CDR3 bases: TGTGCCAGCAGCCCGCCCGGACAAACCAATCAGCCCCAGCATTTT.

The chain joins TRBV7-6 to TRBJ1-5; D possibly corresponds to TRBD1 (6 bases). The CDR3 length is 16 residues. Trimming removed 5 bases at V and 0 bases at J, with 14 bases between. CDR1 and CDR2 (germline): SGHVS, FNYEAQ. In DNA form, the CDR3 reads TGTGCCAGCAGCCCGAGCACAGGGCCTAGCAATCAGCCCCAGCATTTT. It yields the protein CASSPSTGPSNQPQHF. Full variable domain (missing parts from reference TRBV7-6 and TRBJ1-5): GAGVSQSPRYKVTKRGQDVALRCDPISGHVSLYWYRQALGQGPEFLTYFNYEAQQDKSGLPNDRFSAERPEGSISTLTIQRTEQRDSAMYRCASSPSTGPSNQPQHFGDGTRLSIL.

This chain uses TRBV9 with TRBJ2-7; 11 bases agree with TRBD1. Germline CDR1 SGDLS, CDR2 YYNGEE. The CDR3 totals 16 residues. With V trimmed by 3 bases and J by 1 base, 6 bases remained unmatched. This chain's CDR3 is CASSALGTGGSYEQYF. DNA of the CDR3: TGTGCCAGCAGCGCACTAGGGACAGGGGGTTCCTACGAGCAGTACTTC. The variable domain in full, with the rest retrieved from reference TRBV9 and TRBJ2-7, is DSGVTQTPKHLITATGQRVTLRCSPRSGDLSVYWYQQSLDQGLQFLIQYYNGEERAKGNILERFSAQQFPDLHSELNLSSLELGDSALYFCASSALGTGGSYEQYFGPGTRLTVT.

DNA for the CDR3: TGCGCCAGCAGCCACCCGGGACAGGGGGTGGTTGGCTACACCTTC. It yields the protein CASSHPGQGVVGYTF. The chain has TRBV4-1 and TRBJ1-2, with 11 bases matching TRBD1. Trimming took 3 bases from V and 7 from J; bases not matched to a gene: 7. The germline CDR1 and CDR2 sequences are MGHRA and YSYEKL. The CDR3 covers 15 residues.

The CDR3 coding sequence is TGCGCCAGCAGCGGCGGCGGGGGCAGGGTAAGGTCAAACACCATATATTTT. Encoded protein: CASSGGGGRVRSNTIYF. This chain links TRBV5-1 with TRBJ1-3; possibly TRBD1 for D (6 bases). The CDR3 is 17 residues long. Germline CDR1 is SGHRS and CDR2 is YFSETQ. The V gene lost 4 bases and the J gene lost 6 bases, with 23 bases spanning the gap. The full variable domain, rest sourced from reference TRBV5-1 and TRBJ1-3, is KAGVTQTPRYLIKTRGQQVTLSCSPISGHRSVSWYQQTPGQGLQFLFEYFSETQRNKGNFPGRFSGRQFSNSRSEMNVSTLELGDSALYLCASSGGGGRVRSNTIYFGEGSWLTVV.

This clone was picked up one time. The CDR3 spells CSAGATNEKLFF. CDR3 DNA sequence: TGCAGCGCCGGTGCAACTAATGAAAAACTGTTTTTT. V gene TRBV29-1 combines with J gene TRBJ1-4; no clear D gene. Germline V CDR1 and CDR2: SQVTM, ANQGSEA. The CDR3 is made up of 12 amino acids. V gave up 7 bases and J gave up 0 bases, with 6 bases separating them.

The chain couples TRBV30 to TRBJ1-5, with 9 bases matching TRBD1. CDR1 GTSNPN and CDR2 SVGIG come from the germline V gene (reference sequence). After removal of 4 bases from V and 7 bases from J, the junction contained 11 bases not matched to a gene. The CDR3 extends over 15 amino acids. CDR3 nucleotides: TGTGCCTGGACTCCCCCGACAGGGGGGCGGCAGCCCCAGCATTTT. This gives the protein CAWTPPTGGRQPQHF.

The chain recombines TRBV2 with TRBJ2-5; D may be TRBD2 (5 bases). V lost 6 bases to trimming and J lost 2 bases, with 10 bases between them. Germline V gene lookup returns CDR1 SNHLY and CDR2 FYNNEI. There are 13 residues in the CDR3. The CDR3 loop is CASSRGYQETQYF. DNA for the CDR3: TGTGCCAGCAGCCGGGGATATCAAGAGACCCAGTACTTC.

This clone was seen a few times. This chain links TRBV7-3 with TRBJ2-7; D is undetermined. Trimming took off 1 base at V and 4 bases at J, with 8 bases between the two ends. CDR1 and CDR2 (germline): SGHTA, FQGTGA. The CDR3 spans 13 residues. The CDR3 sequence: CASSLIYRYEQYF. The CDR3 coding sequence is TGTGCCAGCAGCTTAATTTACAGATACGAGCAGTACTTC.

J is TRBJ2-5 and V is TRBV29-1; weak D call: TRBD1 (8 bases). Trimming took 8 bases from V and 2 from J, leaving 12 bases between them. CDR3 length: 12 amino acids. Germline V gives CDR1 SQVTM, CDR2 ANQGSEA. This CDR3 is CSIQGGQETQYF. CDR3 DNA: TGCAGCATACAGGGGGGGCAAGAGACCCAGTACTTC.

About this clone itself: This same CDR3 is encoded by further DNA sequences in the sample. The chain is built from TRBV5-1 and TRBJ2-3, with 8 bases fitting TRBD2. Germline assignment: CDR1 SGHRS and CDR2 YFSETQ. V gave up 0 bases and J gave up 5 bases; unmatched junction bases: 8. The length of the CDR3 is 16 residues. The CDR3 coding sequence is TGCGCCAGCAGCTTGGCCGGGGGACTAGGAAGAGATACGCAGTATTTT. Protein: CASSLAGGLGRDTQYF.

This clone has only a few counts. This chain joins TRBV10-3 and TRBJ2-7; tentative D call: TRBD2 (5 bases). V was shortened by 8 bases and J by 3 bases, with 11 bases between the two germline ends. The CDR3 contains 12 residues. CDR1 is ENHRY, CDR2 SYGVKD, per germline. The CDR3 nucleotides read TGTGCCATCTCCCCTCGGGGCTACGAGCAGTACTTC. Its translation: CAISPRGYEQYF.

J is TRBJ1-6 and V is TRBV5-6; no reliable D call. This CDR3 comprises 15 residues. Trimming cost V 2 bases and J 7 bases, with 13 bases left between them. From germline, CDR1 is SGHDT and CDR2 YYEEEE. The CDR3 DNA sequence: TGTGCCAGCAGCTTATTTCAGGCCTTCAATTCACCCCTCCACTTT. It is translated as CASSLFQAFNSPLHF.

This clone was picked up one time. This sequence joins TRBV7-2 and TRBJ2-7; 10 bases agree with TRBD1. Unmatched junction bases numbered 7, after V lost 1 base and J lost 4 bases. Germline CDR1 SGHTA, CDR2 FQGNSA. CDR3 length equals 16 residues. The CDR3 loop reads CASSLVRTGGGYEQYF. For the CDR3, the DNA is TGTGCCAGCAGCTTAGTCAGGACAGGGGGGGGGTACGAGCAGTACTTC. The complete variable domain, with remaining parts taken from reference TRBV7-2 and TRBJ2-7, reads GAGVSQSPSNKVTEKGKDVELRCDPISGHTALYWYRQSLGQGLEFLIYFQGNSAPDKSGLPSDRFSAERTGGSVSTLTIQRTQQEDSAVYLCASSLVRTGGGYEQYFGPGTRLTVT.

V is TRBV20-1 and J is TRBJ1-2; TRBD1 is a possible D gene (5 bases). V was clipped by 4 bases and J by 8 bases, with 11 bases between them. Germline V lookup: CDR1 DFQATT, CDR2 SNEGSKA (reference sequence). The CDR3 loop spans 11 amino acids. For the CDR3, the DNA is TGCAGTGCTACTGGACACAAAGGCTACACCTTC. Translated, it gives CSATGHKGYTF.

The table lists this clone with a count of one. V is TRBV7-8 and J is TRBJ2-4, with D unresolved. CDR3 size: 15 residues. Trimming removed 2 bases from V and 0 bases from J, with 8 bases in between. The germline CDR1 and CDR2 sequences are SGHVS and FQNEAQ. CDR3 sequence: CASSLLTGAKNIQYF. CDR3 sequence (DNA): TGTGCCAGCAGCTTACTGACGGGAGCCAAAAACATTCAGTACTTC.

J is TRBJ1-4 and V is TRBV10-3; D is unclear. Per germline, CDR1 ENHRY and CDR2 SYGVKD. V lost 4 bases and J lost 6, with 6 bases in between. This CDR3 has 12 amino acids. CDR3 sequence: CAISGRDEKLFF. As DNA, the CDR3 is TGTGCCATCAGTGGGAGGGATGAAAAACTGTTTTTT.